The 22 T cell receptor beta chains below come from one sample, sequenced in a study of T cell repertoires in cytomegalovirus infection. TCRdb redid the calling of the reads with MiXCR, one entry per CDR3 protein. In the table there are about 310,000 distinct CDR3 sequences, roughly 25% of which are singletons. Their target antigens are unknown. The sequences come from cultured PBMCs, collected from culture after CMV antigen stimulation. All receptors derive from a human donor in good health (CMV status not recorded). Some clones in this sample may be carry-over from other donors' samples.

In nucleotides, the CDR3 is TGCAGCGTTGAAGACACGGGAGGGCTGAACATTCAGTACTTC. It yields the protein CSVEDTGGLNIQYF. The gene calls are TRBV29-1 and TRBJ2-4; TRBD2 matches 8 bases. In germline, CDR1 is SQVTM, CDR2 ANQGSEA. The CDR3 is made up of 14 amino acids. The junction had 5 bases not matched to a gene; V was cut back by 0 bases and J by 7 bases.

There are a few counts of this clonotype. This chain's CDR3 is CASSYSAAPTDTQYF. CDR3 coding DNA: TGTGCCAGCAGTTACTCCGCGGCGCCTACGGATACGCAGTATTTT. The rearrangement uses TRBV6-5 and TRBJ2-3; D ambiguous. Trimming shortened V by 0 bases and J by 6 bases, and 13 bases separated the two germline ends. Germline CDR1 MNHEY, CDR2 SVGAGI. The CDR3 has 15 amino acids.

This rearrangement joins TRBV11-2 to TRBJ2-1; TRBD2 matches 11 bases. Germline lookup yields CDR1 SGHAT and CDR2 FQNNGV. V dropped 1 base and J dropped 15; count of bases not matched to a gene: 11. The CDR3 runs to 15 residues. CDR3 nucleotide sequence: TGTGCCAGCAGCTTAGGCGCTACTAGCGGGAGAAGTCTGTTCTTC. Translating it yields CASSLGATSGRSLFF.

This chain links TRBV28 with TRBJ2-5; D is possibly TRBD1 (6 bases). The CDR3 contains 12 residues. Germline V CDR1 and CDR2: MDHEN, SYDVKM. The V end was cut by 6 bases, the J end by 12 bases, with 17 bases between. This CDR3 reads CASRTTGTPKYF. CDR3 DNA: TGTGCCAGCAGGACTACCGGGACACCGAAGTACTTC. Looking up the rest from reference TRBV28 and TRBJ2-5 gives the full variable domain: DVKVTQSSRYLVKRTGEKVFLECVQDMDHENMFWYRQDPGLGLRLIYFSYDVKMKEKGDIPEGYSVSREKKERFSLILESASTNQTSMYLCASRTTGTPKYFGPGTRLLVL.

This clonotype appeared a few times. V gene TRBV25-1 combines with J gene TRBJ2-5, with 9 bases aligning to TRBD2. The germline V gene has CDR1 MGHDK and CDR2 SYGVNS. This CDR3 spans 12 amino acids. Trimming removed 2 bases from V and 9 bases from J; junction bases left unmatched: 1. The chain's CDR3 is CASSEGTSSQYF. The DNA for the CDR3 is TGTGCCAGCAGTGAAGGGACTAGCTCCCAGTACTTC.

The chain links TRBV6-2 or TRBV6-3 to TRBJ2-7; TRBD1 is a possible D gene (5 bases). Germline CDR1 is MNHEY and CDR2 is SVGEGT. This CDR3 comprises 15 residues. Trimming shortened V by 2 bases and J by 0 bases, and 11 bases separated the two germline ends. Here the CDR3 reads CASSYAHRSSYEQYF. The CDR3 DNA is TGTGCCAGCAGTTACGCCCACAGGTCCTCCTACGAGCAGTACTTC.

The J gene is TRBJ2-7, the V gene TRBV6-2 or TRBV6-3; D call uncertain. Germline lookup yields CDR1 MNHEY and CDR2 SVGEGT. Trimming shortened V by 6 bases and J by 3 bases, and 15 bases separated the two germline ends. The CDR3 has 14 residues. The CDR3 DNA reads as TGTGCCAGCAGAGAGGCCTGGTCGGGCTACGAGCAGTACGTC. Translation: CASREAWSGYEQYV.

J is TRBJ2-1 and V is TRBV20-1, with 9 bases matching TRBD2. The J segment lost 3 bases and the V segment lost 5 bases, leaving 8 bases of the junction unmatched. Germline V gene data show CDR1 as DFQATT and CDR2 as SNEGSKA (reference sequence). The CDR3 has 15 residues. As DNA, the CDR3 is TGCAGTGCTCTGCCCGGGACTAGCTTCTACAATGAGCAGTTCTTC. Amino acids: CSALPGTSFYNEQFF.

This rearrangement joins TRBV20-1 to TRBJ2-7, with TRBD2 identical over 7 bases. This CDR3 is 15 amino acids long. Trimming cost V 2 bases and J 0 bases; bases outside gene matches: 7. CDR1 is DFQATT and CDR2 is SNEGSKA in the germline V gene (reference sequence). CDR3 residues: CSARSSGESSYEQYV. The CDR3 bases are TGCAGTGCTAGATCTAGCGGAGAAAGCTCCTACGAGCAGTACGTC.

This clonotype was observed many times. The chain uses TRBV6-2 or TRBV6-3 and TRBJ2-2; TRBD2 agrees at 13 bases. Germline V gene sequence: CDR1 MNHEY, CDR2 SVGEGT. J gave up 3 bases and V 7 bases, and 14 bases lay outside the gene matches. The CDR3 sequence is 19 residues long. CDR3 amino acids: CASTSETSGREMDTGELFF. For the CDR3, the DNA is TGTGCCAGCACCTCCGAAACTAGCGGGAGGGAAATGGACACCGGGGAGCTGTTTTTT.

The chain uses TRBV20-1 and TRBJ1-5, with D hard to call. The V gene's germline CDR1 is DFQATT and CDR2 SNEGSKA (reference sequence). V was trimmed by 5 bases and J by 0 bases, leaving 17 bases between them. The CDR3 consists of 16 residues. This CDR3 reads CSAWNAMTGSNQPQHF. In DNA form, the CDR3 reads TGCAGTGCTTGGAACGCCATGACGGGTAGCAATCAGCCCCAGCATTTT.

As DNA, the CDR3 is TGTGCCAGCAGTCAGCCGGGACAGGGAACGAACACCGGGGAGCTGTTTTTT. Amino acid sequence: CASSQPGQGTNTGELFF. The chain employs TRBV9 and TRBJ2-2; 9 nucleotides align to TRBD1. Germline CDR1 and CDR2: SGDLS and YYNGEE. J was trimmed by 0 bases and V by 5 bases; bases with no gene match: 8. The CDR3 is made up of 17 amino acids. Together with reference TRBV9 and TRBJ2-2, the CDR3 gives the full variable domain: DSGVTQTPKHLITATGQRVTLRCSPRSGDLSVYWYQQSLDQGLQFLIQYYNGEERAKGNILERFSAQQFPDLHSELNLSSLELGDSALYFCASSQPGQGTNTGELFFGEGSRLTVL.

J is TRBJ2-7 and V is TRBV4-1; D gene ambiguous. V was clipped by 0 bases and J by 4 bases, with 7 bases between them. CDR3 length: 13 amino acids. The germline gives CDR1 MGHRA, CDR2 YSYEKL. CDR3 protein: CASSQETQYEQYF. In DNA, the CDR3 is TGCGCCAGCAGCCAAGAAACGCAATACGAGCAGTACTTC.

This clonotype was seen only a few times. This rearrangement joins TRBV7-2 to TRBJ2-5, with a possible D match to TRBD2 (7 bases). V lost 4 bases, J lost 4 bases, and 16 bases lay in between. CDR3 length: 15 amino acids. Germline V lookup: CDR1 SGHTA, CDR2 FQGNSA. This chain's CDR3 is CASSSWGGPAETQYF. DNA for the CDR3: TGTGCCAGCAGCTCGTGGGGGGGGCCTGCAGAGACCCAGTACTTC.

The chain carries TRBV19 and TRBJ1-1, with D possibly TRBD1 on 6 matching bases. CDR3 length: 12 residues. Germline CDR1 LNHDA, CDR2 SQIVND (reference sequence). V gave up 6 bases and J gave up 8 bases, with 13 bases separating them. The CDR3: CASRGGAWEAFF. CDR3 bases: TGTGCCAGTAGGGGGGGGGCATGGGAAGCTTTCTTT.

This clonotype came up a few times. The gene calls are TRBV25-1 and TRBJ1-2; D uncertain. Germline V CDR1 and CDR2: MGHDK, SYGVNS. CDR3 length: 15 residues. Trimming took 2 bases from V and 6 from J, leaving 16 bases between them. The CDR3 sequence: CASSEIAEKPDGYTF. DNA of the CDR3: TGTGCCAGCAGTGAAATTGCGGAGAAGCCCGATGGCTACACCTTC.

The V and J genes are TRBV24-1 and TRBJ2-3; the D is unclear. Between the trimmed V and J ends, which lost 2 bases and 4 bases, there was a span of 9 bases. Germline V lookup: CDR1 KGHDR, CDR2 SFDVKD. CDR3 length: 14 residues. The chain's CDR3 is CATSDSMGADTQYF. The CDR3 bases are TGTGCCACCAGTGATTCCATGGGTGCAGATACGCAGTATTTT.

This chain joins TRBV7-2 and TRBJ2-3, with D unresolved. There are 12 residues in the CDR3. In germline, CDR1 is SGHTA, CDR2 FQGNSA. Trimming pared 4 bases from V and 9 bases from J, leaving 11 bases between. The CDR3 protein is CASSSPGPTQYF. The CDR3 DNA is TGTGCCAGCAGCTCTCCCGGACCCACGCAGTATTTT.

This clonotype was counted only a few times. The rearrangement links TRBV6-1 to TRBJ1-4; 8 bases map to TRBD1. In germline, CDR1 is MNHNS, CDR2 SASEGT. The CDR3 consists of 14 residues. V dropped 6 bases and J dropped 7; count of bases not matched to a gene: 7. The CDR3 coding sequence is TGTGCCAGCAGCAGGACAGGGCAGGGTGAAAAACTGTTTTTT. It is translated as CASSRTGQGEKLFF.

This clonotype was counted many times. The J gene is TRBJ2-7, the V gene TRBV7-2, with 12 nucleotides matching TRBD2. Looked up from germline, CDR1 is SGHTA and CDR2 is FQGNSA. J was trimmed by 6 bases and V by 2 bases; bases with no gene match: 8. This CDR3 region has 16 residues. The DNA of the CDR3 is TGTGCCAGCAGCTTAATGACTAGCGGGAGATCTCGCGAGCAGTACTTC. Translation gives CASSLMTSGRSREQYF. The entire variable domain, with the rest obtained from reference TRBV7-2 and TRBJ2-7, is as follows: GAGVSQSPSNKVTEKGKDVELRCDPISGHTALYWYRQSLGQGLEFLIYFQGNSAPDKSGLPSDRFSAERTGGSVSTLTIQRTQQEDSAVYLCASSLMTSGRSREQYFGPGTRLTVT.

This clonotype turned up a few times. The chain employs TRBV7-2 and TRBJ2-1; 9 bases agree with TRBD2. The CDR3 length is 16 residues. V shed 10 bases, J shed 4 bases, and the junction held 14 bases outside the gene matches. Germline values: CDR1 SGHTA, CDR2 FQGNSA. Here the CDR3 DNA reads TGTGCCAACAGTTTAGGACCTAGCGGGGATTACAATGAGCAGTTCTTC. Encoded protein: CANSLGPSGDYNEQFF.

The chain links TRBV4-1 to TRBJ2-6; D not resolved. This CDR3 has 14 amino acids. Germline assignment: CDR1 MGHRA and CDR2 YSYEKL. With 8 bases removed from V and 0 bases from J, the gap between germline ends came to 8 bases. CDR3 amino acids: CASSNPSGANVLTF. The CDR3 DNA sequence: TGCGCCAGCTCCAATCCCTCTGGGGCCAACGTCCTGACTTTC.